In its sample, the clone carrying this T cell receptor beta chain was seen once. The antigen is not known. This specimen comes from a study of T cell clones after liver transplantation. The wider study: A pre-transplant mixed lymphocyte reaction with TCRbeta sequencing defined graft-donor-reactive clones followed in post-transplant blood. Without induction therapy, subjects received standard immunosuppression until 12-24 months post-transplant. Notes on the study in general: The donor-reactive repertoire was only partly measurable in two subjects, lacking donor cells. Post-transplant, graft-donor-reactive CD4 TCRbeta sequences in blood dropped significantly in most of the 8 subjects.

Germline CDR1 reads SGHVS; CDR2 reads FQNEAQ. The CDR3 contains 18 residues. V trimming: 1 base; J trimming: 5 bases; junction bases outside the gene matches: 12. Profiled with immunoSEQ multiplex PCR; TCRdb holds only in-frame clones, not every one. The sample yields over 55,000 clones, 70% seen once. This chain connects TRBV7-8 to TRBJ2-2, with TRBD2 matching over 8 bases. The source is a human patient who received a liver transplant. Some T cells here may be from the graft donor. The sample consisted of CD4+ T cells from blood, taken at the approximately 15-month timepoint. The CDR3 DNA reads TGTGCCAGCAGCTTAGATCCCCGGGGGGGAGGGGAAACCGGGGAGCTGTTTTTT. This encodes CASSLDPRGGGETGELFF. The entire variable domain, with the rest obtained from reference TRBV7-8 and TRBJ2-2, is as follows: GAGVSQSPRYKVAKRGQDVALRCDPISGHVSLFWYQQALGQGPEFLTYFQNEAQLDKSGLPSDRFFAERPEGSVSTLKIQRTQQEDSAVYLCASSLDPRGGGETGELFFGEGSRLTVL.